One sample yielded the 28 T cell receptor beta chains listed below, sequenced in a study of Graves' ophthalmopathy and Graves' hyperthyroidism. Transcripts of RNA were the source for amplifying TCR beta CDR3 regions. The library came from an HTBI-primed first-round RT-PCR and a second-round multiplex PCR. TCRdb redid the calling of the multiplex PCR reads with MiXCR, one entry per CDR3 protein. The sample lists 600,000 to 950,000 distinct CDR3 sequences, approximately 40% seen once, with approximately 43% in the top ten. Sequenced: peripheral blood. The receptors shown here come from an adult man with Graves' ophthalmopathy.

This clonotype was seen repeatedly, ten times or more. The CDR3 loop reads CASSGYSAQPQHF. Here the CDR3 DNA reads TGTGCCAGTTCAGGGTATTCGGCTCAGCCCCAGCATTTT. The V and J genes are TRBV2 and TRBJ1-5, with D possibly being TRBD1 (5 bases). The CDR3 is made up of 13 amino acids. Per the germline V gene, CDR1 is SNHLY and CDR2 is FYNNEI. V was shortened by 9 bases and J by 6 bases, with 15 bases between the two germline ends.

This clonotype has a handful of counts. The V gene is TRBV25-1, the J gene TRBJ2-2; D possibly matches TRBD1 or TRBD2 (5 bases each). The CDR3 sequence is 14 residues long. The germline CDR1 and CDR2 sequences are MGHDK and SYGVNS. The germline V and J ends were trimmed by 11 bases and 4 bases, with 17 bases remaining between them. The CDR3, as DNA: TGTGCCTGGGGTTGGGACCTACGCACCGGGGAGCTGTTTTTT. This codes for CAWGWDLRTGELFF.

V gene TRBV7-9 combines with J gene TRBJ1-3; unclear D gene. Germline V gene lookup returns CDR1 SEHNR and CDR2 FQNEAQ (reference sequence). V lost 5 bases and J lost 3, with 14 bases in between. The CDR3 runs to 15 residues. Here the CDR3 DNA reads TGTGCCAGCAGCCCCTCGGACCGATTTGGAAACACCATATATTTT. Translation gives CASSPSDRFGNTIYF. Combining the CDR3 with reference TRBV7-9 and TRBJ1-3 gives the whole variable domain DTGVSQNPRHKITKRGQNVTFRCDPISEHNRLYWYRQTLGQGPEFLTYFQNEAQLEKSRLLSDRFSAERPKGSFSTLEIQRTEQGDSAMYLCASSPSDRFGNTIYFGEGSWLTVV.

This clonotype has more than one count but fewer than ten. This sequence joins TRBV6-5 and TRBJ1-5; TRBD1 agrees at 9 bases. The CDR3 length is 21 residues. J was trimmed by 0 bases and V by 2 bases; bases with no gene match: 17. Germline values: CDR1 MNHEY, CDR2 SVGAGI. CDR3 protein: CASSYGGTGRPSTLSNQPQHF. For the CDR3, the DNA is TGTGCCAGCAGTTACGGCGGGACAGGGCGGCCCTCCACTCTTAGCAATCAGCCCCAGCATTTT.

This rearrangement joins TRBV7-2 to TRBJ1-3; 7 bases agree with TRBD1. V lost 5 bases to trimming and J lost 4 bases; unmatched junction nucleotides: 11. The CDR3 totals 16 residues. CDR1 is SGHTA and CDR2 is FQGNSA in the germline V gene. The CDR3 DNA is TGTGCCAGCAGCACCCGAGGGGGCGCGTCCGGAAACACCATATATTTT. This translates into CASSTRGGASGNTIYF.

This chain joins TRBV10-3 and TRBJ1-4; 7 bases are a match to TRBD1. This CDR3 has 15 residues. Per germline, CDR1 ENHRY and CDR2 SYGVKD. After removal of 3 bases from V and 8 bases from J, the junction contained 9 bases not matched to a gene. The CDR3 DNA reads as TGTGCCATCAGTGACTCGGACAGGTCCGACGAAAAACTGTTTTTT. It codes for CAISDSDRSDEKLFF.

As regards this clonotype: The final CDR3 position lacks the conserved phenylalanine or tryptophan, pointing to a likely read error. The chain employs TRBV9 and TRBJ2-7; D unclear. This CDR3 has 15 amino acids. Germline values: CDR1 SGDLS, CDR2 YYNGEE. The ends were cut back, 5 bases at V and 3 bases at J, with 18 bases in the middle. The CDR3 nucleotides are TGTGCCAGCAGTCCTTCGACGGCACCGGACTACGAGCAGTACCTC. Its protein is CASSPSTAPDYEQYL.

The chain carries TRBV19 and TRBJ1-2, with 8 bases matching TRBD1. With 4 bases clipped from V and 3 bases from J, the junction kept 4 bases outside the gene matches. This CDR3 is 14 amino acids long. CDR1 LNHDA and CDR2 SQIVND come from the germline V gene (reference sequence). The CDR3 DNA reads as TGTGCCAGTAGTAAGACGACAGGGGACTATGGCTACACCTTC. Protein: CASSKTTGDYGYTF.

Comments on this clonotype: Here the CDR3 omits its conserved ending phenylalanine or tryptophan, so a read error is the likely source. The DNA is omitted, as the CDR3 cannot be located on it reliably, and the CDR3 follows TCRdb's listing. The rearrangement links TRBV5-1 to TRBJ2-5. The CDR3 extends over 9 residues, inclusive of both ends. CDR1 and CDR2 (germline): SGHRS, YFSETQ. This CDR3 is CASSLARSS.

This clonotype was seen only a few times. The V call is TRBV7-2, the J call TRBJ2-7; D unclear. The germline V gene has CDR1 SGHTA and CDR2 FQGNSA. Trimming left V 3 bases short and J 7 bases short, with 4 bases between. This CDR3 is built from 10 residues. The CDR3 DNA reads TGTGCCAGCAGCTTTACTGAGCAGTACTTC. Encoded protein: CASSFTEQYF.

In regard to this clonotype: An end of the junction differs from the germline gene, which may be a read error. J is TRBJ1-5 and V is TRBV24-1; a weak D match, TRBD1 (5 bases). CDR3 length: 16 residues. Germline values: CDR1 KGHDR, CDR2 SFDVKD. The CDR3 DNA sequence: TGTGCCAGCAGTGTATGGGGATCGACAGTCGATCAGCCCCAGCATTTT. It specifies CASSVWGSTVDQPQHF.

This clonotype was counted only a few times. V is TRBV10-3 and J is TRBJ2-3; 10 bases line up with TRBD2. Trimming at V came to 6 bases and at J to 6 bases, leaving 18 bases not matched to a gene. Per germline, CDR1 ENHRY and CDR2 SYGVKD. The CDR3 has 18 residues. The CDR3 spells CAISDMIPTSGSSDTQYF. DNA of the CDR3: TGTGCCATCAGCGACATGATACCGACTAGCGGGTCATCCGATACGCAGTATTTT.

The chain couples TRBV7-9 to TRBJ1-4; D call uncertain. This CDR3 has 13 residues. Deletions cut 8 bases from V and 5 bases from J, with 12 bases between. Germline CDR1 is SEHNR and CDR2 is FQNEAQ (reference sequence). CDR3 protein: CASGGEINEKLFF. In nucleotides, the CDR3 is TGTGCCAGCGGCGGGGAGATCAATGAAAAACTGTTTTTT.

This chain joins TRBV7-9 and TRBJ1-2; 10 bases are shared with TRBD1. CDR1 is SEHNR, CDR2 FQNEAQ, per germline (reference sequence). There are 15 residues in the CDR3. After removal of 4 bases from V and 5 bases from J, the junction contained 7 bases not matched to a gene. The chain's CDR3 is CASSSGQGDYYGYTF. CDR3 DNA sequence: TGTGCCAGCAGCTCCGGACAGGGGGACTATTATGGCTACACCTTC. The whole variable domain, filled in from reference TRBV7-9 and TRBJ1-2, reads DTGVSQNPRHKITKRGQNVTFRCDPISEHNRLYWYRQTLGQGPEFLTYFQNEAQLEKSRLLSDRFSAERPKGSFSTLEIQRTEQGDSAMYLCASSSGQGDYYGYTFGSGTRLTVV.

This clonotype appeared a few times. A much larger clone sits a single nucleotide away, making a read error possible. The V gene is TRBV29-1, the J gene TRBJ2-5, with TRBD1 as a possible D gene (6 bases). Matching the DNA end better, TRBJ2-7 makes the J call doubtful. CDR1 is SQVTM, CDR2 ANQGSEA, per germline. The CDR3 contains 11 residues. This CDR3 reads CSVDGGFEQYF. The DNA of the CDR3 is TGCAGCGTTGATGGGGGCTTCGAGCAGTACTTC.

The genes are TRBV7-9 and TRBJ1-1, with D unresolved. CDR3 size: 14 residues. Trimming removed 5 bases from V and 1 base from J, with 11 bases in between. Germline V lookup: CDR1 SEHNR, CDR2 FQNEAQ (reference sequence). The CDR3 loop reads CASSRDYRNTEAFF. CDR3 nucleotides: TGTGCCAGCAGCCGAGATTACAGGAACACTGAAGCTTTCTTT.

This clonotype appeared a few times. This chain connects TRBV5-6 to TRBJ1-1; TRBD1 aligns across 10 bases. The CDR3 is 14 amino acids. Per germline, CDR1 SGHDT and CDR2 YYEEEE. J was trimmed by 6 bases and V by 0 bases; bases with no gene match: 2. DNA for the CDR3: TGTGCCAGCAGCTTGGGGGACAGGGGATCTGAAGCTTTCTTT. This translates into CASSLGDRGSEAFF. Full variable domain (outside the CDR3, taken from reference TRBV5-6 and TRBJ1-1): DAGVTQSPTHLIKTRGQQVTLRCSPKSGHDTVSWYQQALGQGPQFIFQYYEEEERQRGNFPDRFSGHQFPNYSSELNVNALLLGDSALYLCASSLGDRGSEAFFGQGTRLTVV.

This clonotype was recorded at least ten times. The chain carries TRBV25-1 and TRBJ2-7; D unclear. CDR3 length equals 11 residues. Germline V gene data show CDR1 as MGHDK and CDR2 as SYGVNS. The V gene lost 6 bases and the J gene lost 2 bases, with 5 bases spanning the gap. DNA of the CDR3: TGTGCCAGCAGCCACACCTACGAGCAGTACTTC. Translating it yields CASSHTYEQYF.

This clonotype was picked up many times. The chain recombines TRBV11-2 with TRBJ1-6, with 9 bases fitting TRBD1. Germline CDR1 SGHAT, CDR2 FQNNGV. There are 17 residues in the CDR3. The ends lost 4 bases at V and 8 bases at J; junction bases unmatched: 12. The DNA for the CDR3 is TGTGCCAGCAGCTCCCGGGACCGCTACAGGGGGCATTCACCCCTCCACTTT. It translates to CASSSRDRYRGHSPLHF.

The chain employs TRBV10-3 and TRBJ2-3; 12 nucleotides line up with TRBD2. The CDR3 loop spans 12 amino acids. From germline, CDR1 is ENHRY and CDR2 SYGVKD. Unmatched junction bases numbered 4, after V lost 4 bases and J lost 14 bases. The CDR3 DNA follows: TGTGCCATCAGTGGGACTAGCGGGGTACCGTATTTT. This codes for CAISGTSGVPYF.

The V and J genes are TRBV7-9 and TRBJ2-3; D call uncertain. The ends were cut back, 3 bases at V and 2 bases at J, with 6 bases in the middle. Germline V gene sequence: CDR1 SEHNR, CDR2 FQNEAQ (reference sequence). The CDR3 sequence is 13 residues long. The CDR3 protein is CASSLMDTDTQYF. The DNA for the CDR3 is TGTGCCAGCAGCTTGATGGACACAGATACGCAGTATTTT.

A note on this clonotype: The conserved final phenylalanine or tryptophan is absent from the CDR3, which likely points to a read error. The DNA is omitted, as the CDR3 cannot be located on it reliably, and the CDR3 follows TCRdb's listing. The chain combines TRBV20-1 with TRBJ2-6. CDR1 DFQATT and CDR2 SNEGSKA come from the germline V gene (reference sequence). The CDR3 length equals 8 residues, ends included. This chain's CDR3 is CSARVGVT.

Comment on this clonotype: No conserved phenylalanine or tryptophan is present at the end of the CDR3, so a read error is the likely explanation. The DNA is left out, because the CDR3 cannot be placed on it with certainty; the CDR3 is given as TCRdb lists it. V and J are TRBV2 and TRBJ1-2. The CDR3 is 8 amino acids long, termini counted. Germline values: CDR1 SNHLY, CDR2 FYNNEI. CDR3 protein: CASRDSAY.

Concerning this clonotype itself: It may be a read error: a sequence one base away is much more abundant. CDR3 loop: CASSLGAGGESYEQYF. CDR3 coding DNA: TGTGCCAGCAGCTTAGGAGCGGGCGGCGAGTCCTACGAGCAGTACTTC. This sequence joins TRBV7-6 and TRBJ2-7; D is perhaps TRBD2 (6 bases). The CDR3 is 16 amino acids. The germline gives CDR1 SGHVS, CDR2 FNYEAQ. Deletions cut 1 base from V and 1 base from J, with 14 bases between.

This clonotype was recorded many times. The chain joins TRBV7-6 to TRBJ1-3; D is perhaps TRBD1 (6 bases). CDR1 is SGHVS and CDR2 is FNYEAQ in the germline V gene. The V and J ends lost 1 base and 0 bases respectively, with 13 bases between them. The CDR3 totals 17 residues. For the CDR3, the DNA is TGTGCCAGCAGCTTAGGGACAGCGGTATACTCTGGAAACACCATATATTTT. This encodes CASSLGTAVYSGNTIYF.

The chain couples TRBV10-3 to TRBJ1-1; maybe TRBD1 (6 bases). The germline V and J ends were trimmed by 4 bases and 8 bases, with 14 bases remaining between them. Germline V lookup: CDR1 ENHRY, CDR2 SYGVKD. CDR3 length: 13 amino acids. The CDR3 is CAISGTPDSEAFF. In nucleotides, the CDR3 is TGTGCCATCAGTGGGACCCCGGACAGCGAAGCTTTCTTT.

The rearrangement uses TRBV7-2 and TRBJ2-5, with a weak D call TRBD2 (5 bases). The CDR3 sequence is 14 residues long. V shed 8 bases and J shed 2 bases, with 15 bases lying between them. Germline CDR1 is SGHTA and CDR2 is FQGNSA. This CDR3 reads CASSPLLEQETQYF. The CDR3 DNA sequence: TGTGCCAGCTCACCACTACTAGAGCAAGAGACCCAGTACTTC. The complete variable domain, with remaining parts taken from reference TRBV7-2 and TRBJ2-5, reads GAGVSQSPSNKVTEKGKDVELRCDPISGHTALYWYRQSLGQGLEFLIYFQGNSAPDKSGLPSDRFSAERTGGSVSTLTIQRTQQEDSAVYLCASSPLLEQETQYFGPGTRLLVL.

This clonotype was counted at least ten times. V usage is TRBV7-2 and J usage is TRBJ1-2; possibly TRBD1 for D (5 bases). V shed 5 bases and J shed 4 bases, with 26 bases lying between them. The CDR3 runs to 18 residues. Germline V gene data show CDR1 as SGHTA and CDR2 as FQGNSA. Here the CDR3 DNA reads TGTGCCAGCAGCAAGAGTCCGGGACCAAGTGGAAAGGCCTATGGCTACACCTTC. Translation gives CASSKSPGPSGKAYGYTF.